These 31 T cell receptor beta chains share one sample of origin, sequenced in a study of shared clonotypes between healthy human individuals (TCRdb year 2020). Library prep was done by the immunoSEQ multiplex PCR assay. Drawn from immuneACCESS, this table holds only the in-frame rearrangements with V and J called that TCRdb kept. Clones are partly lost; checked studies trace under half to an unresolved V gene and leave the rest unexplained. Across this sample there are 1.4 million to 1.5 million clones, with more than 95% seen only once. Of the sample, more than 0.9% falls within the top ten clones. Sequences were obtained from naive CD4+ T cells sorted from blood. The sample's cell subset or site label is to be understood as: CD45RA+ positively selected. These receptors were taken from a man aged 30-40 years in good health.

V gene TRBV5-4 combines with J gene TRBJ2-5; D might be TRBD2 (6 bases). The length of the CDR3 is 17 residues. CDR1 and CDR2 (germline): SGHNT, YYREEE (reference sequence). Trimming removed 0 bases from V and 2 bases from J, with 17 bases in between. The CDR3 nucleotides are TGTGCCAGCAGCTTGGCATCAAGGCGTGGGAGGCAAGAGACCCAGTACTTC. Its translation is CASSLASRRGRQETQYF.

The chain is built from TRBV6-5 and TRBJ2-1; D is unresolved. V lost 2 bases and J 4 bases, leaving 15 bases between the germline ends. This CDR3 has 16 amino acids. Germline CDR1 reads MNHEY; CDR2 reads SVGAGI. Written as DNA, the CDR3 is TGTGCCAGCAGTTACCTCCGCAAAAGGGATTACAATGAGCAGTTCTTC. This codes for CASSYLRKRDYNEQFF.

The chain couples TRBV5-1 to TRBJ2-5; 10 nucleotides align to TRBD2. In germline, CDR1 is SGHRS, CDR2 YFSETQ. The CDR3 sequence is 17 residues long. The V segment lost 0 bases and the J segment 1 base; nucleotides outside the gene matches: 6. Here the CDR3 DNA reads TGCGCCAGCAGCTTGGGGCGGACTAGCGGATCCCAAGAGACCCAGTACTTC. Translating it yields CASSLGRTSGSQETQYF. Combining the CDR3 with reference TRBV5-1 and TRBJ2-5 gives the whole variable domain KAGVTQTPRYLIKTRGQQVTLSCSPISGHRSVSWYQQTPGQGLQFLFEYFSETQRNKGNFPGRFSGRQFSNSRSEMNVSTLELGDSALYLCASSLGRTSGSQETQYFGPGTRLLVL.

The chain recombines TRBV30 with TRBJ2-1; TRBD2 is a possible D gene (6 bases). Germline CDR1 is GTSNPN and CDR2 is SVGIG (reference sequence). Trimming cost V 1 base and J 4 bases, with 8 bases left between them. This CDR3 comprises 13 residues. CDR3 bases: TGTGCCTGGAGTGGACTAGTGTACAATGAGCAGTTCTTC. Its protein product is CAWSGLVYNEQFF. Combining the CDR3 with reference TRBV30 and TRBJ2-1 gives the whole variable domain SQTIHQWPATLVQPVGSPLSLECTVEGTSNPNLYWYRQAAGRGLQLLFYSVGIGQISSEVPQNLSASRPQDRQFILSSKKLLLSDSGFYLCAWSGLVYNEQFFGPGTRLTVL.

Comments on this clone: The sample holds other DNA sequences that translate to the same CDR3. V gene TRBV27 combines with J gene TRBJ2-7; TRBD1 or TRBD2 may be the D gene (5 bases each). The CDR3 sequence is 14 residues long. CDR1 is MNHEY, CDR2 SMNVEV, per germline (reference sequence). Trimming stripped 2 bases from V and 0 bases from J, with 8 bases between. The chain's CDR3 is CASSLGGTSYEQYF. CDR3 nucleotides: TGTGCCAGCAGTTTAGGTGGGACCTCCTACGAGCAGTACTTC.

Details on this clone: The same CDR3 can be traced to other DNA sequences in this sample. The genes are TRBV5-1 and TRBJ1-2; a weak D match, TRBD1 (5 bases). The CDR3 is 14 amino acids. The V gene's germline CDR1 is SGHRS and CDR2 YFSETQ. The ends were cut back, 0 bases at V and 5 bases at J, with 11 bases in the middle. In DNA, the CDR3 is TGCGCCAGCAGCTTGGCAGGGCAGGATTATGGCTACACCTTC. Protein: CASSLAGQDYGYTF. Full variable domain (missing parts from reference TRBV5-1 and TRBJ1-2): KAGVTQTPRYLIKTRGQQVTLSCSPISGHRSVSWYQQTPGQGLQFLFEYFSETQRNKGNFPGRFSGRQFSNSRSEMNVSTLELGDSALYLCASSLAGQDYGYTFGSGTRLTVV.

V gene TRBV18 combines with J gene TRBJ1-2, with D hard to call. The length of the CDR3 is 16 residues. Per the germline V gene, CDR1 is KGHSH and CDR2 is LQKENI. Trimming removed 3 bases from V and 4 bases from J, with 18 bases in between. CDR3 DNA: TGTGCCAGCTCACCCCCCTTAGACCTTTGGGGCTATGGCTACACCTTC. Translation gives CASSPPLDLWGYGYTF.

CDR3 sequence: CAITYYREPTYEQYF. CDR3 DNA: TGTGCCATCACCTATTACAGGGAACCGACCTACGAGCAGTACTTC. V gene TRBV10-3 combines with J gene TRBJ2-7, with D possibly being TRBD1 (6 bases). Looked up from germline, CDR1 is ENHRY and CDR2 is SYGVKD. Trimming took 7 bases from V and 2 from J, leaving 18 bases between them. The length of the CDR3 is 15 residues.

The rearrangement uses TRBV2 and TRBJ2-3; 11 positions agree with TRBD2. CDR1 is SNHLY and CDR2 is FYNNEI in the germline V gene. This CDR3 has 15 residues. Trimming at V came to 5 bases and at J to 1 base, leaving 2 bases not matched to a gene. The CDR3 reads CASSLAGGRTDTQYF. For the CDR3, the DNA is TGTGCCAGCAGTCTAGCGGGAGGACGCACAGATACGCAGTATTTT.

The V call is TRBV29-1, the J call TRBJ2-5; D uncertain. The CDR3 consists of 12 residues. Trimming shortened V by 4 bases and J by 5 bases, and 11 bases separated the two germline ends. Germline assignment: CDR1 SQVTM and CDR2 ANQGSEA. The CDR3 DNA reads TGCAGCGTTGGAATGGCTATGGAGACCCAGTACTTC. Translated, it gives CSVGMAMETQYF.

The chain employs TRBV5-4 and TRBJ2-7; the D gene is possibly TRBD2 (6 bases). Trimming left V 2 bases short and J 7 bases short, with 13 bases between. The V gene's germline CDR1 is SGHNT and CDR2 YYREEE (reference sequence). The CDR3 contains 13 residues. CDR3 region: CASSFPGAGEQYF. CDR3 nucleotide sequence: TGTGCCAGCAGCTTTCCTGGGGCGGGGGAGCAGTACTTC. Supplemented by reference TRBV5-4 and TRBJ2-7, the full variable domain reads ETGVTQSPTHLIKTRGQQVTLRCSSQSGHNTVSWYQQALGQGPQFIFQYYREEENGRGNFPPRFSGLQFPNYSSELNVNALELDDSALYLCASSFPGAGEQYFGPGTRLTVT.

The gene calls are TRBV14 and TRBJ1-1; D unresolved. This CDR3 spans 13 amino acids. Germline CDR1 SGHDN, CDR2 FVKESK. V was cut by 4 bases and J by 4 bases, with 10 bases left in between. CDR3 DNA: TGTGCCAGCAGCCGCTTTGGCAGCACTGAAGCTTTCTTT. As protein: CASSRFGSTEAFF.

The CDR3 nucleotides are TGTGCCAGCAGCTTTTACGGAGGACTTGCTGATTACGAGCAGTACTTC. Its protein is CASSFYGGLADYEQYF. The genes are TRBV11-2 and TRBJ2-7; D is possibly TRBD2 (5 bases). The V end was cut by 3 bases, the J end by 4 bases, with 19 bases between. CDR3 length: 16 amino acids. CDR1 and CDR2 from the germline V gene are SGHAT and FQNNGV.

As regards this clone: Different DNA sequences within this sample yield the same CDR3. The J gene is TRBJ2-3, the V gene TRBV5-1; 8 bases are shared with TRBD2. J gave up 1 base and V 0 bases, and 7 bases lay outside the gene matches. The CDR3 has 17 residues. The germline V gene encodes CDR1 SGHRS and CDR2 YFSETQ. The CDR3 nucleotides are TGCGCCAGCAGCTTGGTCACAGCGGGAGCGGGCACAGATACGCAGTATTTT. This translates into CASSLVTAGAGTDTQYF.

This chain uses TRBV5-1 with TRBJ2-2; perhaps TRBD2 as D (6 bases). Germline CDR1 is SGHRS and CDR2 is YFSETQ. The length of the CDR3 is 15 residues. The V and J ends lost 0 bases and 2 bases respectively, with 8 bases between them. The CDR3 region is CASSLGLVNTGELFF. The CDR3 DNA reads as TGCGCCAGCAGCTTGGGACTAGTAAACACCGGGGAGCTGTTTTTT.

The V call is TRBV7-9, the J call TRBJ1-1, with no clear D. The CDR3 contains 13 residues. The V gene's germline CDR1 is SEHNR and CDR2 FQNEAQ (reference sequence). Deletions cut 0 bases from V and 1 base from J, with 3 bases between. Here the CDR3 DNA reads TGTGCCAGCAGCTTAGCGAAGAACACTGAAGCTTTCTTT. Amino acid sequence: CASSLAKNTEAFF. The full variable domain, completed using reference TRBV7-9 and TRBJ1-1, is DTGVSQNPRHKITKRGQNVTFRCDPISEHNRLYWYRQTLGQGPEFLTYFQNEAQLEKSRLLSDRFSAERPKGSFSTLEIQRTEQGDSAMYLCASSLAKNTEAFFGQGTRLTVV.

The count of this clone is one. This chain connects TRBV11-2 to TRBJ1-1; D uncertain. The CDR3 length is 13 residues. Trimming removed 2 bases from V and 7 bases from J, with 11 bases in between. Germline V lookup: CDR1 SGHAT, CDR2 FQNNGV. Written as DNA, the CDR3 is TGTGCCAGCAGCTTATCTCACGGGAATGAAGCTTTCTTT. Residues: CASSLSHGNEAFF.

V gene TRBV6-5 combines with J gene TRBJ1-2; D unclear. CDR3 size: 13 residues. Trimming removed 0 bases at V and 11 bases at J, with 13 bases between. CDR1 is MNHEY, CDR2 SVGAGI, per germline. In DNA, the CDR3 is TGTGCCAGCAGTTACTCAGAGGAAGTTGATTACACCTTC. Its protein is CASSYSEEVDYTF.

The chain joins TRBV4-1 to TRBJ2-7; weak D call: TRBD2 (6 bases). Germline CDR1 and CDR2: MGHRA and YSYEKL. This CDR3 comprises 16 residues. V dropped 1 base and J dropped 5 bases, with 18 bases sitting between them. Here the CDR3 reads CASSQVGREPPHEQYF. CDR3 coding DNA: TGCGCCAGCAGCCAAGTAGGGCGGGAACCACCCCACGAGCAGTACTTC.

This clone appeared once. The rearrangement uses TRBV4-3 and TRBJ1-4; D not certain. The V gene lost 1 base and the J gene lost 6 bases, with 9 bases spanning the gap. The CDR3 has 14 residues. Germline lookup yields CDR1 LGHNA and CDR2 YSLEER. The CDR3 DNA reads TGCGCCAGCAGCCAAGCTCGCCGGGATGAAAAACTGTTTTTT. Amino acids: CASSQARRDEKLFF.

Details on this clone: This CDR3 is also generated by other DNA sequences in the sample. The chain uses TRBV18 and TRBJ2-5, with D uncertain. V lost 5 bases to trimming and J lost 0 bases, with 4 bases between them. Germline-derived CDR1 and CDR2 are KGHSH and LQKENI. The CDR3 loop spans 12 amino acids. CDR3 in amino acids: CASSSYQETQYF. Written as DNA, the CDR3 is TGTGCCAGCTCATCGTACCAAGAGACCCAGTACTTC.

The genes are TRBV23-1 and TRBJ2-7; TRBD1 aligns across 7 bases. TRBV23-1 is an ORF, with its function uncertain. V lost 7 bases and J lost 4; bases outside the gene matches: 10. The CDR3 spans 14 residues. CDR3 loop: CASKVRQGRYEQYF. The DNA for the CDR3 is TGCGCCAGCAAAGTGAGACAGGGTCGTTACGAGCAGTACTTC.

This rearrangement joins TRBV27 to TRBJ2-3; 9 bases align to TRBD1. Germline CDR1 reads MNHEY; CDR2 reads SMNVEV (reference sequence). This CDR3 spans 15 amino acids. J lost 3 bases, V lost 6 bases, and 7 bases had no gene match. The CDR3 here is CASSPGQGLTDTQYF. DNA for the CDR3: TGTGCCAGCAGCCCGGGACAGGGCCTTACAGATACGCAGTATTTT.

V and J are TRBV5-4 and TRBJ2-7; TRBD2 aligns across 13 bases. CDR3 length: 16 residues. V shed 7 bases and J 2 bases; nucleotides not matched to a gene: 9. Germline-derived CDR1 and CDR2 are SGHNT and YYREEE (reference sequence). CDR3 DNA: TGTGCCAGCGGGACTAGCGGGAAATCGTTGACCTACGAGCAGTACTTC. As protein: CASGTSGKSLTYEQYF. The full variable domain, with the rest looked up from reference TRBV5-4 and TRBJ2-7, is ETGVTQSPTHLIKTRGQQVTLRCSSQSGHNTVSWYQQALGQGPQFIFQYYREEENGRGNFPPRFSGLQFPNYSSELNVNALELDDSALYLCASGTSGKSLTYEQYFGPGTRLTVT.

The chain couples TRBV19 to TRBJ1-5; 8 positions agree with TRBD1. There are 16 residues in the CDR3. Germline lookup yields CDR1 LNHDA and CDR2 SQIVND (reference sequence). Trimming removed 3 bases from V and 3 bases from J; junction bases left unmatched: 7. The CDR3 DNA reads as TGTGCCAGTAGTATTTTACCGGGACAGGCCAATCAGCCCCAGCATTTT. Its translation: CASSILPGQANQPQHF.

This chain connects TRBV27 to TRBJ2-3; 8 bases are a match to TRBD2. Germline trimming cut 2 bases from V and 6 bases from J; bases unmatched to any gene: 10. The CDR3 runs 16 residues. Per the germline V gene, CDR1 is MNHEY and CDR2 is SMNVEV (reference sequence). In DNA form, the CDR3 reads TGTGCCAGCAGTTTAGGAGCGGGAGTAGGTTCGGATACGCAGTATTTT. Its translation: CASSLGAGVGSDTQYF.

The chain recombines TRBV9 with TRBJ2-5; D possibly uses TRBD1 or TRBD2 (5 bases each). CDR1 SGDLS and CDR2 YYNGEE come from the germline V gene. The CDR3 length is 14 residues. The V end lost 4 bases, the J end lost 2 bases, and 12 bases lay between the germline ends. In DNA, the CDR3 is TGTGCCAGCAGCTTGGGACCTCTTCAAGAGACCCAGTACTTC. This translates into CASSLGPLQETQYF.

This chain uses TRBV28 with TRBJ1-5; no definite D call. Germline CDR1 reads MDHEN; CDR2 reads SYDVKM. V was pared by 3 bases and J by 4 bases, with 10 bases between. The CDR3 runs 14 residues. CDR3 loop: CASSFGQMNQPQHF. CDR3 coding DNA: TGTGCCAGCAGTTTTGGCCAGATGAATCAGCCCCAGCATTTT.

The rearrangement links TRBV28 to TRBJ2-2; no clear D gene. CDR1 and CDR2 from the germline V gene are MDHEN and SYDVKM. The length of the CDR3 is 12 residues. V lost 5 bases to trimming and J lost 8 bases, with 9 bases between them. CDR3 sequence reads: CASSIFRGELFF. CDR3 DNA: TGTGCCAGCAGTATTTTCAGGGGGGAGCTGTTTTTT.

This chain links TRBV25-1 with TRBJ1-4; 7 bases agree with TRBD1. V shed 5 bases, J shed 6 bases, and the junction held 18 bases outside the gene matches. The CDR3 loop spans 18 amino acids. CDR1 and CDR2 (germline): MGHDK, SYGVNS. In DNA form, the CDR3 reads TGTGCCAGCAGTTCAATTTTCGGACAGGAGGGACATTATGAAAAACTGTTTTTT. Its translation is CASSSIFGQEGHYEKLFF.

The count of this clone is one. The V and J genes are TRBV15 and TRBJ1-4; TRBD1 is a possible D gene (5 bases). This CDR3 comprises 12 residues. V lost 8 bases to trimming and J lost 6 bases, with 10 bases between them. Germline V CDR1 and CDR2: LNHNV, YYDKDF (reference sequence). The CDR3 sequence: CATRGDYEKLFF. As DNA, the CDR3 is TGTGCCACCCGGGGGGACTATGAAAAACTGTTTTTT.